This entry is about one TCR beta chain. This record belongs to a study of neoadjuvant anti-PD-1 for oral cavity cancer. Sequencing used immunoSEQ multiplex PCR; TCRdb keeps in-frame clones, though not all of them. There are 70,000 to 95,000 clones in the sample; roughly four fifths occur only once, and about 3.4% lies in the top ten. With 5 bases clipped from V and 5 bases from J, the junction kept 5 bases outside the gene matches. CDR1 MNHNS and CDR2 SASEGT come from the germline V gene. The CDR3 loop spans 14 amino acids. This receptor was taken from a person aged 35-79 years with oral cavity squamous cell carcinoma. The specimen comprised PBMCs, sampled before nivolumab (anti-PD-1) treatment. This sequence joins TRBV6-1 and TRBJ1-2; 10 bases align to TRBD1. CDR3 coding DNA: TGTGCCAGCAGTTCCGGGACAGGGGCATATGGCTACACCTTC. Protein product: CASSSGTGAYGYTF.